Presented here are 13 T cell receptor beta chains from one specimen sequenced in a study of tumor-infiltrating lymphocytes in primary liver carcinoma. Germline DNA was also extracted, and blood RNA derived from unsorted whole blood. The researchers produced TCR beta cDNA from about 510 ng total RNA with a constant-region primer. A slightly modified ARM-PCR protocol with three nested multiplex PCR rounds produced these TCR beta libraries. Primers for the first two PCR rounds were TRBV1-TRBV30 forward primers and a C-beta reverse primer (approximately 10 cycles per round). TCRdb reanalysed the multiplex PCR reads using MiXCR and keeps one entry per CDR3 protein. Found here are 250,000 to 350,000 distinct CDR3 sequences, approximately 54% of them singletons; the top ten hold over 15%. Specimen: peripheral blood. The receptors stem from a woman under 40 with primary liver carcinoma and hepatitis B virus infection.

This clonotype was seen repeatedly, ten times or more. The chain couples TRBV29-1 to TRBJ2-1; tentatively, D is TRBD2 (6 bases). Trimming left V 3 bases short and J 9 bases short, with 6 bases between. The CDR3 covers 10 residues. Germline-derived CDR1 and CDR2 are SQVTM and ANQGSEA. The CDR3: CSVDGGEQFF. Here the CDR3 DNA reads TGCAGCGTTGACGGGGGTGAGCAGTTCTTC.

About this clonotype itself: A much bigger clone sits one base away, suggesting this may be a read error. Here the CDR3 DNA reads TGTGCCAGCAGTATTCCACTAGCGGGAGGGCCCAATGAGCAGTTCTTC. Its translation: CASSIPLAGGPNEQFF. The chain links TRBV6-2 or TRBV6-3 to TRBJ2-1; 13 bases align to TRBD2. The J segment lost 6 bases and the V segment lost 5 bases, leaving 7 bases of the junction unmatched. The CDR3 length is 16 residues. Per the germline V gene, CDR1 is MNHEY and CDR2 is SVGEGT.

This clonotype appeared once. Since the CDR3 does not end with the conserved phenylalanine or tryptophan, this likely comes from a read error. Because the CDR3's place on the DNA is in doubt, the DNA is left out and the CDR3 is given as listed by TCRdb. V gene TRBV29-1 combines with J gene TRBJ2-1; the D call TRBD2 from the table was never checked on the DNA. The germline V gene encodes CDR1 SQVTM and CDR2 ANQGSEA. The CDR3 region is 14 residues in length, termini included. This CDR3 reads CSAAGLAGYNEQFL.

Regarding this clonotype: This clone may be a read error of a much larger clone one base away. V and J are TRBV11-2 and TRBJ2-7; unclear D gene. Germline loops: CDR1 SGHAT, CDR2 FQNNGV. The CDR3 covers 15 residues. V was cut by 1 base and J by 2 bases, with 12 bases left in between. The CDR3 bases are TGTGCCAGCAGCTTAGGGGTGGTCGGCACCTACGAGCAGTACTTC. It translates to CASSLGVVGTYEQYF. The whole variable domain, remainder taken from reference TRBV11-2 and TRBJ2-7, is EAGVAQSPRYKIIEKRQSVAFWCNPISGHATLYWYQQILGQGPKLLIQFQNNGVVDDSQLPKDRFSAERLKGVDSTLKIQPAKLEDSAVYLCASSLGVVGTYEQYFGPGTRLTVT.

Of note for this clonotype: This sequence may be a read error, since a much larger clone differs from it by one base. This sequence joins TRBV12-3 or TRBV12-4 and TRBJ2-1; 10 bases match TRBD2. This CDR3 is 17 amino acids long. CDR3 protein: CVSSLWSSGSSYNEQFF. CDR3 sequence (DNA): TGTGTCAGCAGTTTATGGTCTAGCGGGAGCTCCTACAATGAGCAGTTCTTC.

J is TRBJ2-3 and V is TRBV5-6; 8 positions agree with TRBD2. The V gene end was trimmed by 3 bases and the J gene end by 5 bases; junction bases not matched to a gene: 11. The germline V gene has CDR1 SGHDT and CDR2 YYEEEE. This CDR3 is built from 16 residues. CDR3 sequence (DNA): TGTGCCAGCAGCTATCGGGGGGGGAGGTTCGAAGATACGCAGTATTTT. It translates to CASSYRGGRFEDTQYF.

With regard to this clonotype: No conserved phenylalanine or tryptophan is present at the end of the CDR3, so a read error is the likely explanation. V usage is TRBV29-1 and J usage is TRBJ1-1, with 10 bases matching TRBD1. Germline values: CDR1 SQVTM, CDR2 ANQGSEA. The CDR3 has 14 amino acids. The CDR3 protein is CSVARQGANNEAFL. The CDR3 bases are TGCAGCGTTGCGCGACAGGGGGCTAACAATGAAGCTTTCTTA.

This chain uses TRBV6-2 or TRBV6-3 with TRBJ2-7; 8 bases align to TRBD2. The junction had 7 bases not matched to a gene; V was cut back by 0 bases and J by 3 bases. Looked up from germline, CDR1 is MNHEY and CDR2 is SVGEGT. The CDR3 sequence is 16 residues long. The CDR3 DNA reads TGTGCCAGCAGTTACTCGGGCGGGAGGAGTGTCTACGAGCAGTACTTC. Protein: CASSYSGGRSVYEQYF.

With regard to this clonotype: A much larger clone differs by one base, so this may be a read error. The gene calls are TRBV29-1 and TRBJ2-7; 14 positions match TRBD2. CDR3 length: 12 residues. CDR1 and CDR2 from the germline V gene are SQVTM and ANQGSEA. The ends lost 6 bases at V and 6 bases at J; junction bases unmatched: 1. The CDR3: CSVGLAGGEQYF. CDR3 in DNA: TGCAGCGTCGGACTAGCGGGAGGCGAGCAGTACTTC.

On this clonotype: A read error may produce the germline difference seen at one junction end. The genes are TRBV4-1 and TRBJ1-4, with D uncertain. The CDR3 is made up of 14 amino acids. CDR1 and CDR2 from the germline V gene are MGHRA and YSYEKL. CDR3 sequence reads: CVSSQGALNEKLFF. DNA of the CDR3: TGCGTCAGCAGCCAAGGTGCCCTTAATGAAAAACTGTTTTTT.

About this clonotype: A much larger clone is a single base away; this may be a read error. The chain joins TRBV12-3 or TRBV12-4 to TRBJ2-5; tentatively, D is TRBD1 (5 bases). The CDR3 has 14 amino acids. The chain's CDR3 is CASSLGGSPRTKYF. CDR3 DNA sequence: TGTGCCAGCAGTTTAGGGGGCTCCCCCAGGACCAAGTACTTC.

In its sample, this clonotype was seen a few times. This rearrangement joins TRBV6-1 to TRBJ1-5; unclear D gene. The CDR3 is made up of 13 amino acids. The ends were cut back, 8 bases at V and 6 bases at J, with 14 bases in the middle. Germline V gene lookup returns CDR1 MNHNS and CDR2 SASEGT. CDR3 nucleotides: TGTGCCAGCCGGGGTTCGGTGGCTCAGCCCCAGCATTTT. The encoded protein is CASRGSVAQPQHF.

Of note for this clonotype: A read error may account for a junction end that differs from germline. The rearrangement links TRBV28 to TRBJ2-5; either TRBD1 or TRBD2 may fit D (6 bases each). Germline-derived CDR1 and CDR2 are MDHEN and SYDVKM. This CDR3 contains 14 residues. CDR3 in amino acids: CANSLRGPVGTQYF. In DNA, the CDR3 is TGTGCCAACAGTTTACGGGGGCCGGTTGGGACCCAGTACTTC.